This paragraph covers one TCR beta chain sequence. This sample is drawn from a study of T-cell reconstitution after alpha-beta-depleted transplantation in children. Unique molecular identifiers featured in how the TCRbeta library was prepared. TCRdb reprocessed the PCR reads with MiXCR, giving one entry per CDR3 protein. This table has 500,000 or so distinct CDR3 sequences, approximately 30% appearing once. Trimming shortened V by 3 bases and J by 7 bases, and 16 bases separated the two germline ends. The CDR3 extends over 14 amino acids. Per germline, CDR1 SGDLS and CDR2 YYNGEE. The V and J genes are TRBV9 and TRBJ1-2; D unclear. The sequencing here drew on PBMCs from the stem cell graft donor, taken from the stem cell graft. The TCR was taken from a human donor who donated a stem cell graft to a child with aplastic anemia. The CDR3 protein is CASSAEVGAAGYTF. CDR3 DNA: TGTGCCAGCAGCGCGGAAGTTGGTGCCGCTGGCTACACCTTC.